The clone carrying this T cell receptor beta chain has only one observation. Its antigen remains unidentified. Germline lookup yields CDR1 SGHRS and CDR2 YFSETQ. This CDR3 contains 15 residues. Trimming stripped 4 bases from V and 2 bases from J, with 12 bases between. The sample is drawn from a study of OX40 agonist ivuxolimab in advanced cancers. The wider study: Patients with prior anti-PD-1, anti-PD-L1 or anti-CTLA-4 therapy were eligible; less than 50% had some. Overall study findings and caveats: At doses 0.1 to 3.0 mg/kg, CD4+ and CD8+ clones expanded. Expanded clones were, on average, more numerous among CD8+ T cells than CD4+.

Systemic immunosuppression or a history of autoimmune disease excluded patients. Measured with immunoSEQ multiplex PCR; TCRdb has only the in-frame clones, and not every one. This sample has tens of thousands of clones, with roughly nine tenths found just once. The specimen comprised CD4+ or CD8+ T cells sorted from blood, sampled in a trial of the OX40 agonist ivuxolimab. The receptor was isolated from an adult with an advanced solid tumor such as melanoma, head and neck, liver or kidney cancer. V gene TRBV5-1 combines with J gene TRBJ1-4; D unresolved. Here the CDR3 reads CASSRTDGTNEKLFF. The DNA for the CDR3 is TGCGCCAGCAGCCGCACAGACGGGACTAATGAAAAACTGTTTTTT. The full variable domain, with the rest looked up from reference TRBV5-1 and TRBJ1-4, is KAGVTQTPRYLIKTRGQQVTLSCSPISGHRSVSWYQQTPGQGLQFLFEYFSETQRNKGNFPGRFSGRQFSNSRSEMNVSTLELGDSALYLCASSRTDGTNEKLFFGSGTQLSVL.